The 25 T cell receptor beta chains below were found in one sample sequenced in a study of T cell responses to AZD1222 COVID-19 vaccine. TCRdb's table, derived via immunoSEQ multiplex PCR, lists solely in-frame clones and lacks some. The repertoire consists of some 130,000 clones, with 90% occurring once and the leading ten covering about 7%. The material was peripheral blood, obtained on day 0 of AZD1222 vaccination. These receptors came from an adult in good health.

V gene TRBV29-1 combines with J gene TRBJ1-2; D is unresolved. V lost 6 bases, J lost 5 bases, and 7 bases lay in between. The germline gives CDR1 SQVTM, CDR2 ANQGSEA. The CDR3 is made up of 10 amino acids. The CDR3 loop reads CSVDIYGYTF. CDR3 DNA: TGCAGCGTCGACATTTATGGCTACACCTTC.

This rearrangement joins TRBV5-1 to TRBJ1-6, with a possible D match to TRBD1 (6 bases). The CDR3 is 15 amino acids. Trimming left V 0 bases short and J 7 bases short, with 11 bases between. Germline V gene data show CDR1 as SGHRS and CDR2 as YFSETQ. The CDR3 loop reads CASSLDGGLNSPLHF. Here the CDR3 DNA reads TGCGCCAGCAGCTTGGATGGGGGGCTGAATTCACCCCTCCACTTT.

The chain joins TRBV4-3 to TRBJ2-1, with 9 bases lining up with TRBD2. The V gene end was trimmed by 1 base and the J gene end by 4 bases; junction bases not matched to a gene: 5. Germline CDR1 LGHNA, CDR2 YSLEER. The CDR3 totals 16 residues. The CDR3 nucleotides are TGCGCCAGCAGCCAAGTCCTAGCGGGGTTATACAATGAGCAGTTCTTC. Protein product: CASSQVLAGLYNEQFF.

The chain joins TRBV7-2 to TRBJ2-1, with 13 bases that match TRBD2. With 5 bases clipped from V and 6 bases from J, the junction kept 10 bases outside the gene matches. The length of the CDR3 is 17 residues. The germline V gene has CDR1 SGHTA and CDR2 FQGNSA. In DNA form, the CDR3 reads TGTGCCAGCAGCCGGACTAGCGGGGGCCCTCCCCTCAATGAGCAGTTCTTC. Translation: CASSRTSGGPPLNEQFF.

The chain has TRBV7-2 and TRBJ1-6, with TRBD1 identical over 11 bases. V shed 0 bases and J 7 bases; nucleotides not matched to a gene: 2. The CDR3 runs to 16 residues. The germline V gene has CDR1 SGHTA and CDR2 FQGNSA. The CDR3 DNA reads TGTGCCAGCAGCTTAGCCGGACAGGGGGCGAATTCACCCCTCCACTTT. This sequence encodes CASSLAGQGANSPLHF.

The chain links TRBV5-1 to TRBJ1-2, with D unresolved. CDR1 and CDR2 from the germline V gene are SGHRS and YFSETQ. Between the trimmed V and J ends, which lost 2 bases and 4 bases, there was a span of 15 bases. This CDR3 comprises 15 residues. The CDR3 loop reads CASSLGGVSGYGYTF. CDR3 in DNA: TGCGCCAGCAGCTTAGGTGGCGTATCCGGCTATGGCTACACCTTC. The full variable domain, completed using reference TRBV5-1 and TRBJ1-2, is KAGVTQTPRYLIKTRGQQVTLSCSPISGHRSVSWYQQTPGQGLQFLFEYFSETQRNKGNFPGRFSGRQFSNSRSEMNVSTLELGDSALYLCASSLGGVSGYGYTFGSGTRLTVV.

The chain has TRBV4-3 and TRBJ1-1, with 11 bases aligning to TRBD1. Germline V CDR1 and CDR2: LGHNA, YSLEER. Trimming took 4 bases from V and 1 from J; bases not matched to a gene: 2. The CDR3 length is 15 residues. CDR3 DNA sequence: TGCGCCAGCAGCCCTGGACAGGGGGCGAACACTGAAGCTTTCTTT. It codes for CASSPGQGANTEAFF.

The CDR3 DNA sequence: TGCGCCAGCAGCTCCGACTATGGGTCACCCCTCCACTTT. The encoded protein is CASSSDYGSPLHF. J is TRBJ1-6 and V is TRBV5-1; D not resolved. The CDR3 runs to 13 residues. V was shortened by 3 bases and J by 10 bases, with 11 bases between the two germline ends. Germline V gene sequence: CDR1 SGHRS, CDR2 YFSETQ.

This clone has a single count. The chain is built from TRBV19 and TRBJ1-5; D may be TRBD1 (6 bases). The germline V and J ends were trimmed by 5 bases and 8 bases, with 16 bases remaining between them. CDR3 length: 14 amino acids. Germline V CDR1 and CDR2: LNHDA, SQIVND (reference sequence). CDR3 sequence: CASSSNREVEPQHF. The CDR3 region has the DNA TGTGCCAGTAGTTCAAACAGGGAAGTGGAGCCCCAGCATTTT. Variable domain in full (rest from reference TRBV19 and TRBJ1-5): DGGITQSPKYLFRKEGQNVTLSCEQNLNHDAMYWYRQDPGQGLRLIYYSQIVNDFQKGDIAEGYSVSREKKESFPLTVTSAQKNPTAFYLCASSSNREVEPQHFGDGTRLSIL.

The chain employs TRBV6-5 and TRBJ2-7; D gene ambiguous. V was trimmed by 8 bases and J by 4 bases, leaving 12 bases between them. Germline V gene sequence: CDR1 MNHEY, CDR2 SVGAGI. The CDR3 totals 12 residues. The DNA of the CDR3 is TGTGCCAGCCAAAAGGTGGGATACGAGCAGTACTTC. This codes for CASQKVGYEQYF.

The V and J genes are TRBV6-6 and TRBJ1-2, with 9 nucleotides matching TRBD1. Germline V gives CDR1 MNHNY, CDR2 SVGAGI (reference sequence). The CDR3 runs 19 residues. V gave up 5 bases and J gave up 4 bases; unmatched junction bases: 20. The CDR3 spells CASSPTPGGGTGGFYGYTF. The CDR3 bases are TGTGCCAGCAGTCCAACCCCGGGGGGAGGAACAGGGGGCTTCTATGGCTACACCTTC.

The rearrangement joins TRBV24-1 to TRBJ2-5; 8 nucleotides align to TRBD1. There are 15 residues in the CDR3. From germline, CDR1 is KGHDR and CDR2 SFDVKD. The trim removed 5 bases at V and 5 bases at J, leaving 9 bases unmatched. CDR3 sequence: CATSGDDRGGETQYF. The CDR3 DNA is TGTGCCACCAGTGGTGACGACAGGGGCGGGGAGACCCAGTACTTC.

V and J are TRBV6-2 or TRBV6-3 and TRBJ2-7; D may be TRBD2 (6 bases). The CDR3 contains 14 residues. V gave up 6 bases and J gave up 0 bases, with 12 bases separating them. Per germline, CDR1 MNHEY and CDR2 SVGEGT. The CDR3 DNA reads TGTGCCAGCAGCTCCCACGGGAGCTCCTACGAGCAGTACTTC. Amino acids: CASSSHGSSYEQYF.

J is TRBJ1-2 and V is TRBV19, with TRBD1 matching 9 bases. The germline V gene encodes CDR1 LNHDA and CDR2 SQIVND (reference sequence). With 4 bases clipped from V and 4 bases from J, the junction kept 13 bases outside the gene matches. The CDR3 totals 17 residues. CDR3 DNA: TGTGCCAGTAGTACGGTGAACAGGGGGCAGGCAACCTATGGCTACACCTTC. Protein sequence: CASSTVNRGQATYGYTF.

The chain is built from TRBV19 and TRBJ2-5; D possibly matches TRBD1 or TRBD2 (5 bases each). Germline V gene sequence: CDR1 LNHDA, CDR2 SQIVND (reference sequence). The CDR3 runs to 14 residues. V lost 5 bases to trimming and J lost 1 base, with 11 bases between them. CDR3 sequence (DNA): TGTGCCAGTAGTGCCGCCGGGACCCAAGAGACCCAGTACTTC. Its protein is CASSAAGTQETQYF.

The rearrangement joins TRBV3-1 (or the pseudogene TRBV3-2) to TRBJ2-7; no firm D call. Germline V gene sequence: CDR1 LGHDT, CDR2 YNNKEL (reference sequence). The CDR3 sequence is 13 residues long. Trimming left V 0 bases short and J 3 bases short, with 6 bases between. The CDR3 sequence is CASSQDFSYEQYF. CDR3 nucleotides: TGTGCCAGCAGCCAAGATTTCAGCTACGAGCAGTACTTC.

The chain couples TRBV7-8 to TRBJ2-7; D is perhaps TRBD2 (5 bases). Germline loops: CDR1 SGHVS, CDR2 FQNEAQ. V was clipped by 5 bases and J by 6 bases, with 8 bases between them. This CDR3 comprises 11 residues. CDR3 nucleotides: TGTGCCAGCAGCCGAGGGTCCGAGCAGTACTTC. As protein: CASSRGSEQYF.

This rearrangement joins TRBV15 to TRBJ1-5; D is unresolved. The length of the CDR3 is 13 residues. V lost 0 bases and J lost 4, with 4 bases in between. From germline, CDR1 is LNHNV and CDR2 YYDKDF (reference sequence). CDR3 sequence reads: CATSRDPNQPQHF. The CDR3 DNA sequence: TGTGCCACCAGCAGAGATCCAAATCAGCCCCAGCATTTT.

The chain carries TRBV7-3 and TRBJ2-3; D gene uncertain. V lost 5 bases and J lost 2, with 8 bases in between. Per the germline V gene, CDR1 is SGHTA and CDR2 is FQGTGA. This CDR3 comprises 13 residues. CDR3 DNA sequence: TGTGCCAGCAGCGTTACAGTCACAGATACGCAGTATTTT. Protein: CASSVTVTDTQYF.

J is TRBJ2-2 and V is TRBV2; no clear D. The germline CDR1 and CDR2 sequences are SNHLY and FYNNEI. Trimming pared 10 bases from V and 6 bases from J, leaving 21 bases between. The CDR3 is made up of 15 amino acids. The CDR3 DNA sequence: TGTGCCAACTCCCAGGACGGTTCCAGAGCCGGGGAGCTGTTTTTT. Translating it yields CANSQDGSRAGELFF.

This clone was seen a single time. The rearrangement links TRBV28 to TRBJ1-5; unclear D gene. V dropped 4 bases and J dropped 10 bases, with 17 bases sitting between them. Germline loops: CDR1 MDHEN, CDR2 SYDVKM. This CDR3 comprises 14 residues. The CDR3 is CASSSPGPTFPQHF. CDR3 sequence (DNA): TGTGCCAGCAGTTCCCCCGGACCGACCTTTCCCCAGCATTTT. Filled out from reference TRBV28 and TRBJ1-5, the complete variable domain reads DVKVTQSSRYLVKRTGEKVFLECVQDMDHENMFWYRQDPGLGLRLIYFSYDVKMKEKGDIPEGYSVSREKKERFSLILESASTNQTSMYLCASSSPGPTFPQHFGDGTRLSIL.

The gene calls are TRBV11-2 and TRBJ1-1, with 8 bases aligning to TRBD1. The CDR3 extends over 18 amino acids. CDR1 and CDR2 (germline): SGHAT, FQNNGV. Unmatched junction bases numbered 15, after V lost 3 bases and J lost 3 bases. Written as DNA, the CDR3 is TGTGCCAGCAGCTTGGGGATGTTTGGGACAGGAACCGACACTGAAGCTTTCTTT. Protein: CASSLGMFGTGTDTEAFF.

V gene TRBV2 combines with J gene TRBJ2-7; no definite D call. V was clipped by 5 bases and J by 6 bases, with 8 bases between them. From germline, CDR1 is SNHLY and CDR2 FYNNEI. The length of the CDR3 is 11 residues. CDR3: CASSTRPEQYF. CDR3 DNA: TGTGCCAGCAGTACCCGTCCCGAGCAGTACTTC.

This clone was detected once. The gene calls are TRBV2 and TRBJ2-7; 7 bases align to TRBD2. The CDR3 spans 13 residues. V shed 6 bases and J 5 bases; nucleotides not matched to a gene: 7. Germline V gene lookup returns CDR1 SNHLY and CDR2 FYNNEI. The CDR3 loop is CASSGRSLDEQYF. DNA for the CDR3: TGTGCCAGCAGCGGGAGGTCGCTCGACGAGCAGTACTTC.

The chain uses TRBV7-2 and TRBJ2-1; 9 bases agree with TRBD1. Trimming took 2 bases from V and 6 from J; bases not matched to a gene: 5. CDR3 length equals 15 residues. Germline V gives CDR1 SGHTA, CDR2 FQGNSA. The CDR3 here is CASSLWADRGNEQFF. The CDR3 DNA reads as TGTGCCAGCAGCTTATGGGCGGACAGGGGCAATGAGCAGTTCTTC.